Listed here are 28 T cell receptor beta chains from one sample, sequenced in a study of T cells in Graves' hyperthyroidism and ophthalmopathy. The investigators amplified TCR beta CDR3 regions from RNA transcripts. When the TCR CDR3 underwent first-round RT-PCR, the HTBI primer set was used. TCRdb used MiXCR to reprocess the multiplex PCR reads, holding one entry per CDR3 protein. The table records 350,000 or so distinct CDR3 sequences, around 20% of them present only once. The specimen sequenced was blood. The origin of the receptors is a woman aged 45-60 years with Graves' hyperthyroidism.

This clonotype was recorded a few times. The chain employs TRBV28 and TRBJ2-2; 9 bases line up with TRBD2. The CDR3 runs to 11 residues. Germline V gene lookup returns CDR1 MDHEN and CDR2 SYDVKM. CDR3 sequence (DNA): TGTGGTAGCGGGAGCACCGGGGAGCTGTTTTTT. Encoded protein: CGSGSTGELFF.

This clonotype was detected many times. This sequence joins TRBV6-2 or TRBV6-3 and TRBJ2-2; 9 bases match TRBD2. After removal of 2 bases from V and 2 bases from J, the junction contained 6 bases not matched to a gene. The CDR3 is 17 amino acids. Germline V gene sequence: CDR1 MNHEY, CDR2 SVGEGT. CDR3 DNA sequence: TGTGCCAGCAGTTACGGGCGGCTAGCGGGAAACACCGGGGAGCTGTTTTTT. Translating gives CASSYGRLAGNTGELFF.

Worth noting for this clonotype: A much larger clone sits a single nucleotide away, making a read error possible. The chain is built from TRBV7-2 and TRBJ2-1, with D tentatively TRBD2 (5 bases). Germline values: CDR1 SGHTA, CDR2 FQGNSA. There are 14 residues in the CDR3. The CDR3 DNA reads as TGTGCCGGCAGCTTAGCGCACGGGCTCTATGAGCAGTTCTTC. Its protein product is CAGSLAHGLYEQFF.

The chain combines TRBV4-1 with TRBJ2-1, with D unresolved. The CDR3 is 16 amino acids. Germline CDR1 and CDR2: MGHRA and YSYEKL. The ends were cut back, 1 base at V and 2 bases at J, with 12 bases in the middle. Here the CDR3 reads CASSQGVLGTYNEQFF. The CDR3 coding sequence is TGCGCCAGCAGCCAAGGGGTACTGGGGACCTACAATGAGCAGTTCTTC.

This clonotype was detected ten times or more. The chain recombines TRBV7-9 with TRBJ2-1, with D unclear. Trimming took 2 bases from V and 8 from J, leaving 16 bases between them. Per the germline V gene, CDR1 is SEHNR and CDR2 is FQNEAQ (reference sequence). The CDR3 runs 15 residues. CDR3 residues: CASSLTRSLLDEQFF. CDR3 DNA: TGTGCCAGCAGCTTAACGCGGAGCCTTTTGGATGAGCAGTTCTTC.

This clonotype was found many times. The chain combines TRBV19 with TRBJ1-2; the D gene is possibly TRBD1 (5 bases). V lost 3 bases and J 3 bases, leaving 14 bases between the germline ends. Germline CDR1 LNHDA, CDR2 SQIVND (reference sequence). CDR3 length: 15 residues. CDR3 DNA: TGTGCCAGTAGTATTGCCAGGGATAAGGACTATGGCTACACCTTC. This encodes CASSIARDKDYGYTF. Full variable domain (remainder filled in from reference TRBV19 and TRBJ1-2): DGGITQSPKYLFRKEGQNVTLSCEQNLNHDAMYWYRQDPGQGLRLIYYSQIVNDFQKGDIAEGYSVSREKKESFPLTVTSAQKNPTAFYLCASSIARDKDYGYTFGSGTRLTVV.

This rearrangement joins TRBV6-9 to TRBJ2-1, with D possibly TRBD1 on 6 matching bases. V was cut by 3 bases and J by 6 bases, with 12 bases left in between. The V gene's germline CDR1 is MNHGY and CDR2 SVAAGI. The CDR3 is 14 amino acids. CDR3 bases: TGTGCCAGCAGTTACGGCCTCAGGGGCAATGAGCAGTTCTTC. This encodes CASSYGLRGNEQFF.

This clonotype was seen only a few times. V gene TRBV15 combines with J gene TRBJ1-2; the D is unclear. The CDR3 has 15 amino acids. Trimming stripped 5 bases from V and 8 bases from J, with 21 bases between. Germline-derived CDR1 and CDR2 are LNHNV and YYDKDF (reference sequence). The CDR3 coding sequence is TGTGCCACCAGCTTACGGACCGGCGAGATCCAGGGCTACACCTTC. It codes for CATSLRTGEIQGYTF.

This clonotype turned up a few times. CDR3 nucleotide sequence: TGCAGTGTTGGTAGACAGGGTTTCTCACCCCTCCACTTT. Its translation is CSVGRQGFSPLHF. This chain links TRBV20-1 with TRBJ1-6, with 7 bases matching TRBD1. The V gene's germline CDR1 is DFQATT and CDR2 SNEGSKA (reference sequence). The CDR3 has 13 amino acids. The V gene end was trimmed by 7 bases and the J gene end by 10 bases; junction bases not matched to a gene: 10.

This clonotype was observed at least ten times. The J gene is TRBJ2-5, the V gene TRBV5-1; 8 nucleotides match TRBD2. Germline trimming cut 0 bases from V and 1 base from J; bases unmatched to any gene: 2. Per germline, CDR1 SGHRS and CDR2 YFSETQ. The CDR3 extends over 15 amino acids. In nucleotides, the CDR3 is TGCGCCAGCAGCTTGGCGGGGGGGCTCCAAGAGACCCAGTACTTC. Translation gives CASSLAGGLQETQYF. The whole variable domain, filled in from reference TRBV5-1 and TRBJ2-5, reads KAGVTQTPRYLIKTRGQQVTLSCSPISGHRSVSWYQQTPGQGLQFLFEYFSETQRNKGNFPGRFSGRQFSNSRSEMNVSTLELGDSALYLCASSLAGGLQETQYFGPGTRLLVL.

The CDR3 region has the DNA TGCAGCGGACAGGTCGGTACCCCTGAAGCTTTCTTT. Translation gives CSGQVGTPEAFF. The chain uses TRBV29-1 and TRBJ1-1, with D perhaps matching TRBD1 (6 bases). This CDR3 spans 12 amino acids. Germline lookup yields CDR1 SQVTM and CDR2 ANQGSEA. V gave up 7 bases and J gave up 6 bases, with 15 bases separating them.

The chain links TRBV28 to TRBJ2-1; 13 positions match TRBD2. J gave up 1 base and V 6 bases, and 9 bases lay outside the gene matches. Germline V gives CDR1 MDHEN, CDR2 SYDVKM. This CDR3 has 18 amino acids. As DNA, the CDR3 is TGTGCCAGCAGCTTGGGGGGACTAGCGGGAAGGTCCTACAATGAGCAGTTCTTC. Residues: CASSLGGLAGRSYNEQFF. Based on the CDR3 plus reference TRBV28 and TRBJ2-1, the full variable domain is DVKVTQSSRYLVKRTGEKVFLECVQDMDHENMFWYRQDPGLGLRLIYFSYDVKMKEKGDIPEGYSVSREKKERFSLILESASTNQTSMYLCASSLGGLAGRSYNEQFFGPGTRLTVL.

The rearrangement joins TRBV2 to TRBJ1-5; TRBD1 matches 7 bases. After removal of 6 bases from V and 1 base from J, the junction contained 9 bases not matched to a gene. This CDR3 region has 16 residues. The germline CDR1 and CDR2 sequences are SNHLY and FYNNEI. CDR3 sequence: CASRNPGGVSNQPQHF. CDR3 DNA: TGTGCCAGCAGGAACCCAGGGGGGGTAAGCAATCAGCCCCAGCATTTT. The full variable domain, with the rest looked up from reference TRBV2 and TRBJ1-5, is EPEVTQTPSHQVTQMGQEVILRCVPISNHLYFYWYRQILGQKVEFLVSFYNNEISEKSEIFDDQFSVERPDGSNFTLKIRSTKLEDSAMYFCASRNPGGVSNQPQHFGDGTRLSIL.

In its sample, this clonotype was seen many times. This rearrangement joins TRBV20-1 to TRBJ2-3; 8 bases are a match to TRBD2. The CDR3 is 15 amino acids. Germline V lookup: CDR1 DFQATT, CDR2 SNEGSKA (reference sequence). V was clipped by 1 base and J by 8 bases; unmatched bases: 11. CDR3 sequence reads: CSARGPGLDLSTQYF. The CDR3 nucleotides are TGCAGTGCTAGAGGCCCGGGACTAGATTTGTCTACGCAGTATTTT.

This clonotype showed up many times. This chain connects TRBV28 to TRBJ2-7; 8 bases agree with TRBD2. The CDR3 has 14 residues. The junction had 10 bases not matched to a gene; V was cut back by 10 bases and J by 2 bases. The germline V gene has CDR1 MDHEN and CDR2 SYDVKM. The CDR3, as DNA: TGTGCCATCGGGAGGGGAGGGCCGACCTACGAGCAGTACTTC. Its protein is CAIGRGGPTYEQYF.

In its sample, this clonotype was seen many times. This rearrangement joins TRBV12-3 or TRBV12-4 to TRBJ1-6; D may be TRBD1 (6 bases). This CDR3 comprises 13 residues. Trimming stripped 5 bases from V and 9 bases from J, with 11 bases between. The CDR3 DNA follows: TGTGCCAGCAGTGTCGCAGGGGTTTCACCCCTCCACTTT. Protein product: CASSVAGVSPLHF.

Points on this clonotype: A junction boundary mismatches the germline segment, possibly from a read error. The chain employs TRBV5-1 and TRBJ2-7; 12 bases are a match to TRBD2. The length of the CDR3 is 16 residues. CDR1 and CDR2 (germline): SGHRS, YFSETQ. Here the CDR3 DNA reads TGCGCCTGCAGCTCGAGAGGACTAGCGGGGTCCTACGAGCAGTACTTC. Encoded protein: CACSSRGLAGSYEQYF.

This clonotype was observed a few times. The rearrangement links TRBV18 to TRBJ1-6; TRBD1 agrees at 7 bases. Germline CDR1 reads KGHSH; CDR2 reads LQKENI. The CDR3 sequence is 14 residues long. The junction had 1 base not matched to a gene; V was cut back by 4 bases and J by 4 bases. DNA of the CDR3: TGTGCCAGCTCACGGGACAGTTATAATTCACCCCTCCACTTT. Translating it yields CASSRDSYNSPLHF. The variable domain in full, completed from reference TRBV18 and TRBJ1-6, reads NAGVMQNPRHLVRRRGQEARLRCSPMKGHSHVYWYRQLPEEGLKFMVYLQKENIIDESGMPKERFSAEFPKEGPSILRIQQVVRGDSAAYFCASSRDSYNSPLHFGNGTRLTVT.

In this sample, this clonotype turned up a few times. The chain couples TRBV20-1 to TRBJ1-5; TRBD1 is a possible D gene (5 bases). This CDR3 region has 14 residues. V was pared by 0 bases and J by 8 bases, with 14 bases between. Germline loops: CDR1 DFQATT, CDR2 SNEGSKA (reference sequence). CDR3 sequence: CSAREGGIRKPQHF. The CDR3 coding sequence is TGCAGTGCTAGAGAGGGGGGGATAAGGAAGCCCCAGCATTTT.

V and J are TRBV18 and TRBJ2-4; the match to TRBD1 covers 9 bases. V shed 4 bases, J shed 8 bases, and the junction held 18 bases outside the gene matches. The length of the CDR3 is 18 residues. CDR1 and CDR2 (germline): KGHSH, LQKENI. CDR3 sequence reads: CASSRQGDRVQEPYIQYF. CDR3 bases: TGTGCCAGCTCACGCCAGGGGGACAGGGTCCAGGAACCCTACATTCAGTACTTC. Supplemented by reference TRBV18 and TRBJ2-4, the full variable domain reads NAGVMQNPRHLVRRRGQEARLRCSPMKGHSHVYWYRQLPEEGLKFMVYLQKENIIDESGMPKERFSAEFPKEGPSILRIQQVVRGDSAAYFCASSRQGDRVQEPYIQYFGAGTRLSVL.

This chain joins TRBV13 and TRBJ1-2; 8 positions agree with TRBD1. The CDR3 covers 15 residues. After removal of 3 bases from V and 5 bases from J, the junction contained 8 bases not matched to a gene. Looked up from germline, CDR1 is PRHDT and CDR2 is FYEKMQ (reference sequence). The CDR3 bases are TGTGCCAGCAGCTTCAGGGGGCTCGGACATTATGGCTACACCTTC. This encodes CASSFRGLGHYGYTF. The full variable domain, in which reference TRBV13 and TRBJ1-2 provide the parts outside the CDR3, is AAGVIQSPRHLIKEKRETATLKCYPIPRHDTVYWYQQGPGQDPQFLISFYEKMQSDKGSIPDRFSAQQFSDYHSELNMSSLELGDSALYFCASSFRGLGHYGYTFGSGTRLTVV.

This clonotype was observed a few times. V usage is TRBV20-1 and J usage is TRBJ1-2; D is uncertain. The CDR3 consists of 12 residues. Germline lookup yields CDR1 DFQATT and CDR2 SNEGSKA (reference sequence). V shed 2 bases and J shed 6 bases, with 10 bases lying between them. CDR3 coding DNA: TGCAGTGCTAGAACGACCGGTAATGGCTACACCTTC. Its translation: CSARTTGNGYTF.

This clonotype was seen at least ten times. V is TRBV29-1 and J is TRBJ2-3, with D possibly TRBD1 on 5 matching bases. There are 12 residues in the CDR3. Trimming removed 2 bases at V and 4 bases at J, with 7 bases between. Germline V lookup: CDR1 SQVTM, CDR2 ANQGSEA. CDR3 coding DNA: TGCAGCGTTGAACAGGGTGCAGATACGCAGTATTTT. This codes for CSVEQGADTQYF.

This clonotype came up a few times. The junction shows a germline mismatch at one end, possibly a read error. V gene TRBV6-2 or TRBV6-3 combines with J gene TRBJ1-2; perhaps TRBD1 as D (6 bases). The CDR3 sequence is 13 residues long. Per germline, CDR1 MNHEY and CDR2 SVGEGT. The CDR3 region has the DNA TGTGCCAGCAGTGCGGCAGGGGACTATGGCCACACCTTC. Translated, it gives CASSAAGDYGHTF.

This chain uses TRBV19 with TRBJ2-1, with TRBD2 identical over 13 bases. CDR1 LNHDA and CDR2 SQIVND come from the germline V gene (reference sequence). After removal of 5 bases from V and 6 bases from J, the junction contained 19 bases not matched to a gene. This CDR3 contains 20 residues. The CDR3, as DNA: TGTGCCAGTAGTTTAAGGCCCCACTCCGGACTAGCGGGAGCTGGCAATGAGCAGTTCTTC. Protein sequence: CASSLRPHSGLAGAGNEQFF.

This clonotype was observed a few times. A much larger clone sits a single nucleotide away, making a read error possible. This chain uses TRBV30 with TRBJ2-1; TRBD2 matches 7 bases. There are 15 residues in the CDR3. The trim removed 5 bases at V and 1 base at J, leaving 8 bases unmatched. From germline, CDR1 is GTSNPN and CDR2 SVGIG (reference sequence). The CDR3 here is CAWARGGKSYNEQFF. The CDR3 DNA sequence: TGTGCCTGGGCTAGGGGAGGGAAGTCCTACAATGAGCAGTTCTTC.

With regard to this clonotype: An end of the junction differs from the germline gene, which may be a read error. The V and J genes are TRBV18 and TRBJ1-6; D is unclear. CDR1 and CDR2 from the germline V gene are KGHSH and LQKENI. The CDR3 runs 13 residues. The CDR3: CASSREDNSPFHF. Written as DNA, the CDR3 is TGTGCCAGCTCACGAGAAGATAATTCACCCTTCCACTTT.

The chain employs TRBV4-1 and TRBJ2-7; TRBD1 matches 7 bases. The germline gives CDR1 MGHRA, CDR2 YSYEKL. J gave up 4 bases and V 2 bases, and 5 bases lay outside the gene matches. This CDR3 spans 14 amino acids. DNA for the CDR3: TGCGCCAGCAGCCAAAGAGACAGGGAATACGAGCAGTACTTC. It is translated as CASSQRDREYEQYF.